What follows are 3 T cell receptor beta chains derived from one specimen sequenced in a study of blood T cells in healthy people across ages. Using a J-beta primer mix together with a sample-barcoded 5' primer, a second PCR was run for about 6 to 11 cycles. TCRdb ran MiXCR on the 5' RACE reads and lists one entry per CDR3 protein. The table has roughly 570,000 distinct CDR3 sequences, approximately 27% seen once. The source material was blood. These receptors all stem from a woman between 65 and 79 years old in good health.

The chain recombines TRBV9 with TRBJ2-1; 10 bases match TRBD2. V lost 4 bases, J lost 5 bases, and 9 bases stayed unmatched. Germline CDR1 and CDR2: SGDLS and YYNGEE. CDR3 size: 16 residues. The CDR3 is CASSPPSGGGNNEQFF. The CDR3 region has the DNA TGTGCCAGCAGCCCCCCTAGCGGGGGAGGTAACAATGAGCAGTTCTTC.

This clonotype turned up a few times. CDR3 protein: CASSQRDLGLLAGDEQYF. DNA of the CDR3: TGTGCCAGCAGCCAGAGGGATCTAGGTCTACTAGCGGGGGACGAGCAGTACTTC. The chain employs TRBV4-2 and TRBJ2-7; 11 bases are shared with TRBD2. J lost 5 bases, V lost 3 bases, and 15 bases had no gene match. The CDR3 spans 18 residues. In germline, CDR1 is LGHNA, CDR2 YNFKEQ.

This chain joins TRBV5-1 and TRBJ2-5; D uncertain. The CDR3 sequence is 12 residues long. Trimming cost V 4 bases and J 3 bases, with 7 bases left between them. Germline values: CDR1 SGHRS, CDR2 YFSETQ. The CDR3 is CASSVNKETQYF. The DNA of the CDR3 is TGCGCCAGCAGCGTGAACAAAGAGACCCAGTACTTC. Full variable domain (remainder filled in from reference TRBV5-1 and TRBJ2-5): KAGVTQTPRYLIKTRGQQVTLSCSPISGHRSVSWYQQTPGQGLQFLFEYFSETQRNKGNFPGRFSGRQFSNSRSEMNVSTLELGDSALYLCASSVNKETQYFGPGTRLLVL.